This record looks at one T cell receptor beta chain sequence and its context. Its antigen is currently unknown. Expressed TCRB transcripts were sequenced because the entire RNA isolate underwent reverse transcription. Some clones are missing from TCRdb's copy, which holds only in-frame ones; the method was immunoSEQ multiplex PCR. The sample contains more than 25,000 clones, under 50% of which appear only once. This specimen comes from a study of beta chain features in type 1 diabetes. Whole-study results and caveats: TCRB CDR3s were moderately but significantly shorter in Type 1 diabetes patients in all four CD4+ subsets. Among type 1 diabetes patients, VDJ junctions had fewer insertions and more deletions. Equally in patients and controls, PCR might preferentially amplify shorter templates.

The TCR originated in a young man with type 1 diabetes. The material sequenced was stem cell memory CD4+ T cells from blood.

CDR3 sequence: CASSNGPQKAFF. CDR3 sequence (DNA): TGTGCCAGCAGTAATGGGCCCCAAAAAGCTTTCTTT. V and J are TRBV2 and TRBJ1-1; D is ambiguous. CDR3 length: 12 amino acids. Trimming stripped 5 bases from V and 9 bases from J, with 13 bases between. Germline loops: CDR1 SNHLY, CDR2 FYNNEI.